The 14 T cell receptor beta chains presented below share a single source sample, sequenced in a study of shared clonotypes between healthy human individuals. Only in-frame clones appear in the TCRdb table, and some are missing; sequencing was by immunoSEQ multiplex PCR. The table has roughly 2.2 million clones, more than 85% seen once; the top ten hold approximately 0.4%. Sequenced sample: naive CD4+ T cells from PBMCs. Described subset: CD45RA+ positively selected. These receptors all come from a man aged 18 to 29 in good health. Some clones in this sample may be carry-over from other donors' samples.

The rearrangement uses TRBV7-6 and TRBJ2-7; D not certain. The CDR3 is 14 amino acids. The germline V gene has CDR1 SGHVS and CDR2 FNYEAQ. Trimming took 1 base from V and 2 from J, leaving 9 bases between them. The CDR3 DNA sequence: TGTGCCAGCAGCTTAGGGCTAGACACCTACGAGCAGTACTTC. Protein: CASSLGLDTYEQYF.

On this clone: At the DNA level, this CDR3 is encoded by other sequences in the same sample as well. This chain connects TRBV6-1 to TRBJ1-2, with D possibly matching TRBD1 (6 bases). From germline, CDR1 is MNHNS and CDR2 SASEGT. The CDR3 sequence is 14 residues long. Trimming left V 2 bases short and J 1 base short, with 8 bases between. CDR3 amino acids: CASSEQGSNYGYTF. For the CDR3, the DNA is TGTGCCAGCAGTGAACAGGGGAGTAACTATGGCTACACCTTC.

The chain couples TRBV10-3 to TRBJ2-5; the match to TRBD2 covers 8 bases. The germline CDR1 and CDR2 sequences are ENHRY and SYGVKD. This CDR3 is built from 13 residues. V trimming: 6 bases; J trimming: 4 bases; junction bases outside the gene matches: 4. The CDR3 reads CAIRGLDIETQYF. CDR3 DNA sequence: TGTGCCATCAGGGGACTAGACATAGAGACCCAGTACTTC.

The chain carries TRBV19 and TRBJ2-5; tentatively, D is TRBD2 (5 bases). The CDR3 sequence is 12 residues long. V dropped 3 bases and J dropped 7 bases, with 9 bases sitting between them. Germline V gene data show CDR1 as LNHDA and CDR2 as SQIVND (reference sequence). The CDR3 DNA sequence: TGTGCCAGTAGTATGGGAGCTGGGACCCAGTACTTC. Translated: CASSMGAGTQYF.

The rearrangement joins TRBV28 to TRBJ2-5; 8 positions match TRBD1. The DNA matches TRBJ2-7 better at its end, which makes the J call doubtful. The CDR3 extends over 16 amino acids. Germline V lookup: CDR1 MDHEN, CDR2 SYDVKM. In DNA form, the CDR3 reads TGTGCCAGCAGTTTCTCCCCATGGACAGGGTCGAGCGAGCAGTACTTC. Its translation: CASSFSPWTGSSEQYF.

The chain is built from TRBV28 and TRBJ2-7; 9 bases align to TRBD1. This CDR3 has 14 residues. Germline CDR1 and CDR2: MDHEN and SYDVKM. The ends lost 7 bases at V and 3 bases at J; junction bases unmatched: 7. This CDR3 is CASTLTGGDYEQYF. CDR3 in DNA: TGTGCCAGCACTCTGACAGGGGGGGACTACGAGCAGTACTTC.

The rearrangement joins TRBV5-1 to TRBJ2-7, with 7 bases identical to TRBD1. CDR1 and CDR2 (germline): SGHRS, YFSETQ. V lost 4 bases and J lost 0; bases outside the gene matches: 7. This CDR3 spans 15 amino acids. The CDR3 bases are TGCGCCAGCAGCCCTAGACAGGGAGACTCCTACGAGCAGTACTTC. Translating it yields CASSPRQGDSYEQYF.

With regard to this clone: This specimen includes other DNA sequences encoding the same CDR3. The V call is TRBV6-1, the J call TRBJ1-1; tentatively, D is TRBD1 (5 bases). Germline lookup yields CDR1 MNHNS and CDR2 SASEGT. The V and J ends lost 2 bases and 5 bases respectively, with 9 bases between them. This CDR3 is built from 13 residues. DNA of the CDR3: TGTGCCAGCAGTGAATTAGGGGATACTGAAGCTTTCTTT. Translation: CASSELGDTEAFF.

The chain couples TRBV28 to TRBJ2-7, with TRBD1 matching 7 bases. After removal of 6 bases from V and 9 bases from J, the junction contained 8 bases not matched to a gene. The CDR3 contains 12 residues. From germline, CDR1 is MDHEN and CDR2 SYDVKM. CDR3 sequence reads: CASSFGQVGQYF. CDR3 DNA: TGTGCCAGCAGCTTCGGACAGGTCGGGCAGTACTTC. The whole variable domain, remainder taken from reference TRBV28 and TRBJ2-7, is DVKVTQSSRYLVKRTGEKVFLECVQDMDHENMFWYRQDPGLGLRLIYFSYDVKMKEKGDIPEGYSVSREKKERFSLILESASTNQTSMYLCASSFGQVGQYFGPGTRLTVT.

CDR3 residues: CASSPGRSGANVLTF. CDR3 in DNA: TGTGCCAGCAGCCCCGGGAGATCTGGGGCCAACGTCCTGACTTTC. The chain uses TRBV11-3 and TRBJ2-6; weak D call: TRBD2 (6 bases). The CDR3 sequence is 15 residues long. Germline values: CDR1 SGHNT, CDR2 YENEEA. The V gene lost 5 bases and the J gene lost 1 base, with 9 bases spanning the gap.

This chain connects TRBV5-1 to TRBJ2-7; the D gene is possibly TRBD1 (6 bases). The CDR3 runs 14 residues. Germline V gene lookup returns CDR1 SGHRS and CDR2 YFSETQ. Trimming stripped 1 base from V and 7 bases from J, with 15 bases between. CDR3 amino acids: CASSLSGGIGEQYF. CDR3 bases: TGCGCCAGCAGCTTGTCTGGGGGCATAGGGGAGCAGTACTTC.

DNA of the CDR3: TGTGCCAGCAGTGATTTGGGCACAGATACGCAGTATTTT. Protein product: CASSDLGTDTQYF. V usage is TRBV6-4 and J usage is TRBJ2-3; D not resolved. V lost 3 bases and J 1 base, leaving 5 bases between the germline ends. The CDR3 covers 13 residues. From germline, CDR1 is MRHNA and CDR2 SNTAGT.

The chain is built from TRBV6-5 and TRBJ2-5; 9 bases are shared with TRBD1. The closer fit of TRBJ2-7 to the DNA end suggests the J call may be wrong. From germline, CDR1 is MNHEY and CDR2 SVGAGI. The CDR3 contains 15 residues. The CDR3 sequence: CASRAQGAAYYEQYF. CDR3 DNA sequence: TGTGCCAGCAGAGCACAGGGGGCGGCCTACTACGAGCAGTACTTC.

The chain has TRBV5-1 and TRBJ2-5; 11 bases match TRBD1. V lost 2 bases to trimming and J lost 1 base; unmatched junction nucleotides: 4. CDR1 and CDR2 from the germline V gene are SGHRS and YFSETQ. CDR3 length: 16 amino acids. Written as DNA, the CDR3 is TGCGCCAGCAGCTTATCCGGGACAGGGGGCCAAGAGACCCAGTACTTC. Translated, it gives CASSLSGTGGQETQYF.